Sequencing of this TCR beta chain was carried out in a study of breast tumors, draining lymph nodes, adjacent tissues. The ends were cut back, 2 bases at V and 2 bases at J, with 2 bases in the middle. Germline loops: CDR1 SGHTS, CDR2 YDEGEE. The length of the CDR3 is 13 residues. Only a few counts were recorded for this clonotype. One entry per CDR3 protein results from TCRdb running MiXCR on the multiplex PCR reads. The table has 100,000 to 150,000 distinct CDR3 sequences, about a fifth seen once. Breast cancer patients provided tissue from their axillary draining lymph nodes. This receptor was taken from a female donor with breast cancer. Some clones in this sample may be carry-over from other donors' samples. Specimen: axillary lymph node tissue. The chain has TRBV5-8 and TRBJ2-6; D call uncertain. This chain's CDR3 is CASSFTGANVLTF. The CDR3 DNA is TGTGCCAGCAGCTTCACTGGGGCCAACGTCCTGACTTTC. The full variable domain, completed using reference TRBV5-8 and TRBJ2-6, is EAGVTQSPTHLIKTRGQQATLRCSPISGHTSVYWYQQALGLGLQFLLWYDEGEERNRGNFPPRFSGRQFPNYSSELNVNALELEDSALYLCASSFTGANVLTFGAGSRLTVL.